These 27 T cell receptor beta chains originate from one sample sequenced in a study of glioma-infiltrating T cells after dendritic cell vaccination. Repertoires were generated with immunoSEQ multiplex PCR, while TCRdb's copy carries only in-frame clones and drops some. Here the sample spans 4,000 or so clones, approximately 93% being singletons. Sequencing used blood, obtained before dendritic cell vaccination. The receptors were gathered from a human donor with glioblastoma.

As for this clone: Its ends do not fully match the called genes, so a read error is possible. The chain's CDR3 is CASSSRQNNSPPHF. The CDR3 DNA sequence: TGTGCCAGCAGCTCGCGGCAGAATAATTCACCCCCCCACTTT. The J gene is TRBJ1-6, the V gene TRBV7-2; D is unclear. Germline CDR1 and CDR2: SGHTA and FQGNSA. The CDR3 runs 14 residues.

The J gene is TRBJ1-3, the V gene TRBV30; TRBD1 is a possible D gene (5 bases). CDR3 length equals 14 residues. Germline CDR1 is GTSNPN and CDR2 is SVGIG (reference sequence). Trimming stripped 3 bases from V and 8 bases from J, with 17 bases between. The CDR3 DNA sequence: TGTGCCTGGAGCGGAGGGGACCCTTGGGACACCATATATTTT. It codes for CAWSGGDPWDTIYF.

V usage is TRBV19 and J usage is TRBJ2-1; 8 bases align to TRBD1. V shed 7 bases, J shed 3 bases, and the junction held 11 bases outside the gene matches. The CDR3 covers 16 residues. Germline CDR1 reads LNHDA; CDR2 reads SQIVND (reference sequence). The CDR3 DNA follows: TGTGCCAGTAAACCTAATTGGGGACAGGACTACAATGAGCAGTTCTTC. This sequence encodes CASKPNWGQDYNEQFF.

This chain joins TRBV7-3 and TRBJ1-2; 7 bases are shared with TRBD1. The V and J ends lost 1 base and 3 bases, in that order; junction bases with no gene match: 2. The CDR3 loop spans 14 amino acids. Germline CDR1 is SGHTA and CDR2 is FQGTGA. The chain's CDR3 is CASSLSTGDYGYTF. The CDR3 nucleotides are TGTGCCAGCAGCTTAAGTACAGGGGACTATGGCTACACCTTC.

V is TRBV2 and J is TRBJ1-1; D may be TRBD1 (6 bases). V dropped 4 bases and J dropped 5 bases, with 14 bases sitting between them. The CDR3 is 14 residues long. Germline values: CDR1 SNHLY, CDR2 FYNNEI. CDR3 DNA sequence: TGTGCCAGCAGTGTATGGGGGGGGCGGACTGAAGCTTTCTTT. Residues: CASSVWGGRTEAFF. Full variable domain (outside the CDR3, taken from reference TRBV2 and TRBJ1-1): EPEVTQTPSHQVTQMGQEVILRCVPISNHLYFYWYRQILGQKVEFLVSFYNNEISEKSEIFDDQFSVERPDGSNFTLKIRSTKLEDSAMYFCASSVWGGRTEAFFGQGTRLTVV.

The rearrangement uses TRBV6-4 and TRBJ1-1, with TRBD1 as a possible D gene (5 bases). The CDR3 extends over 14 amino acids. Germline assignment: CDR1 MRHNA and CDR2 SNTAGT. Trimming cost V 10 bases and J 5 bases, with 20 bases left between them. The CDR3 here is CATFRCGGRTEAFF. The DNA of the CDR3 is TGTGCCACCTTCCGTTGCGGGGGTCGGACTGAAGCTTTCTTT.

The chain employs TRBV28 and TRBJ1-5; D gene ambiguous. The V end lost 7 bases, the J end lost 11 bases, and 12 bases lay between the germline ends. This CDR3 has 11 amino acids. Germline CDR1 and CDR2: MDHEN and SYDVKM. CDR3 loop: CASNRFSAQHF. CDR3 coding DNA: TGTGCCAGCAATCGGTTCTCGGCCCAGCATTTT.

The count of this clone is one. The chain recombines TRBV2 with TRBJ2-7, with TRBD2 as a possible D gene (6 bases). The CDR3 runs to 13 residues. Germline assignment: CDR1 SNHLY and CDR2 FYNNEI. Trimming shortened V by 4 bases and J by 6 bases, and 13 bases separated the two germline ends. The CDR3 DNA follows: TGTGCCAGCAGTGGGGACTTTGGGGGCGAGCAGTACTTC. Translation: CASSGDFGGEQYF.

This clone was seen only a few times. V gene TRBV28 combines with J gene TRBJ2-3; D gene ambiguous. The CDR3 totals 14 residues. Germline V gene lookup returns CDR1 MDHEN and CDR2 SYDVKM. Trimming took 3 bases from V and 1 from J, leaving 8 bases between them. CDR3 sequence (DNA): TGTGCCAGCAGTTTTTTATCAGGCACAGATACGCAGTATTTT. Amino acids: CASSFLSGTDTQYF. Using reference TRBV28 and TRBJ2-3 for the parts outside the CDR3, the full variable domain is DVKVTQSSRYLVKRTGEKVFLECVQDMDHENMFWYRQDPGLGLRLIYFSYDVKMKEKGDIPEGYSVSREKKERFSLILESASTNQTSMYLCASSFLSGTDTQYFGPGTRLTVL.

The chain couples TRBV14 to TRBJ1-3; maybe TRBD1 (6 bases). The CDR3 has 11 residues. Trimming shortened V by 0 bases and J by 13 bases, and 7 bases separated the two germline ends. Germline V gene sequence: CDR1 SGHDN, CDR2 FVKESK. Here the CDR3 reads CASSQEGTIYF. CDR3 coding DNA: TGTGCCAGCAGCCAAGAAGGGACAATATATTTT.

The J gene is TRBJ2-7, the V gene TRBV9; a weak D match, TRBD2 (5 bases). Germline values: CDR1 SGDLS, CDR2 YYNGEE. The CDR3 length is 13 residues. The V and J ends lost 3 bases and 2 bases respectively, with 9 bases between them. CDR3 nucleotide sequence: TGTGCCAGCAGCGGAGCGGACCCCTACGAGCAGTACTTC. Translated, it gives CASSGADPYEQYF.

The chain couples TRBV18 to TRBJ2-1, with 15 bases lining up with TRBD2. Germline V gene sequence: CDR1 KGHSH, CDR2 LQKENI. The CDR3 covers 18 residues. V shed 6 bases and J 7 bases; nucleotides not matched to a gene: 13. The CDR3 DNA reads as TGTGCCAGCTCCGAGGTTTGGTACGGGACTAGCGGGAGGAATGAGCAGTTCTTC. It codes for CASSEVWYGTSGRNEQFF.

This chain uses TRBV9 with TRBJ1-2, with D tentatively TRBD1 (6 bases). Trimming took off 4 bases at V and 2 bases at J, with 18 bases between the two ends. There are 16 residues in the CDR3. Germline V gene sequence: CDR1 SGDLS, CDR2 YYNGEE. The CDR3 reads CASSPERQARNYGYTF. In DNA form, the CDR3 reads TGTGCCAGCAGCCCCGAGCGACAGGCAAGAAACTATGGCTACACCTTC.

The chain couples TRBV18 to TRBJ2-5; maybe TRBD1 (5 bases). Germline values: CDR1 KGHSH, CDR2 LQKENI. The CDR3 contains 13 residues. The ends were cut back, 2 bases at V and 2 bases at J, with 6 bases in the middle. DNA of the CDR3: TGTGCCAGCTCACCAAGACAGCAAGAGACCCAGTACTTC. Its protein product is CASSPRQQETQYF. Looking up the rest from reference TRBV18 and TRBJ2-5 gives the full variable domain: NAGVMQNPRHLVRRRGQEARLRCSPMKGHSHVYWYRQLPEEGLKFMVYLQKENIIDESGMPKERFSAEFPKEGPSILRIQQVVRGDSAAYFCASSPRQQETQYFGPGTRLLVL.

V is TRBV10-3 and J is TRBJ2-5; D gene ambiguous. Germline CDR1 reads ENHRY; CDR2 reads SYGVKD. This CDR3 is built from 13 residues. V was trimmed by 1 base and J by 2 bases, leaving 5 bases between them. CDR3 DNA sequence: TGTGCCATCAGTGAGTACGGGCAAGAGACCCAGTACTTC. Its translation is CAISEYGQETQYF.

The chain uses TRBV29-1 and TRBJ2-1; D perhaps matches TRBD2 (6 bases). CDR1 and CDR2 from the germline V gene are SQVTM and ANQGSEA. The CDR3 extends over 13 amino acids. The V and J ends lost 3 bases and 6 bases respectively, with 12 bases between them. CDR3 DNA: TGCAGCGTTGATGGGGACTCCGGCAATGAGCAGTTCTTC. Its protein product is CSVDGDSGNEQFF.

CDR3: CASSPSAGADTQYF. DNA for the CDR3: TGTGCCAGCAGCCCTTCCGCGGGAGCAGATACGCAGTATTTT. The chain recombines TRBV27 with TRBJ2-3; the match to TRBD2 covers 7 bases. J lost 4 bases, V lost 6 bases, and 7 bases had no gene match. CDR1 is MNHEY and CDR2 is SMNVEV in the germline V gene (reference sequence). CDR3 length equals 14 residues.

Remarks on this clone: The same CDR3 can be traced to other DNA sequences in this sample. V usage is TRBV7-6 and J usage is TRBJ2-1; D possibly corresponds to TRBD2 (6 bases). Looked up from germline, CDR1 is SGHVS and CDR2 is FNYEAQ. V lost 1 base to trimming and J lost 0 bases, with 19 bases between them. The CDR3 is 19 amino acids. The CDR3 sequence: CASSLGLALNPSSYNEQFF. The CDR3 bases are TGTGCCAGCAGCTTAGGGCTAGCGCTAAATCCGAGCTCCTACAATGAGCAGTTCTTC.

The V and J genes are TRBV30 and TRBJ2-7; D may be TRBD1 (6 bases). CDR3 length equals 11 residues. V was pared by 5 bases and J by 3 bases, with 8 bases between. Germline lookup yields CDR1 GTSNPN and CDR2 SVGIG (reference sequence). CDR3 coding DNA: TGTGCCTGGGGACAGAACTACGAGCAGTACTTC. Its translation is CAWGQNYEQYF.

The chain couples TRBV6-5 to TRBJ2-7, with 8 bases fitting TRBD1. This CDR3 comprises 15 residues. Germline V CDR1 and CDR2: MNHEY, SVGAGI. The junction had 7 bases not matched to a gene; V was cut back by 4 bases and J by 2 bases. The chain's CDR3 is CASSLLARGPYEQYF. The CDR3 DNA reads TGTGCCAGCAGTTTACTAGCCAGGGGGCCCTACGAGCAGTACTTC.

The chain combines TRBV10-3 with TRBJ2-3; 9 nucleotides match TRBD2. J was trimmed by 2 bases and V by 10 bases; bases with no gene match: 22. The germline V gene encodes CDR1 ENHRY and CDR2 SYGVKD. This CDR3 region has 19 residues. The CDR3 DNA reads TGTGCCAGTCACCCGGCCGACGGGAGACTAGCGGCAGACACAGATACGCAGTATTTT. The encoded protein is CASHPADGRLAADTDTQYF.

The chain links TRBV7-6 to TRBJ2-2; 7 bases are shared with TRBD1. The junction had 5 bases not matched to a gene; V was cut back by 1 base and J by 3 bases. The CDR3 contains 16 residues. CDR1 SGHVS and CDR2 FNYEAQ come from the germline V gene. The CDR3 protein is CASSLEGQSYTGELFF. CDR3 in DNA: TGTGCCAGCAGCTTAGAGGGACAGAGCTACACCGGGGAGCTGTTTTTT.

The chain uses TRBV18 and TRBJ2-3; possible D gene TRBD1, 6 bases. The V gene's germline CDR1 is KGHSH and CDR2 LQKENI. CDR3 length equals 14 residues. Trimming removed 6 bases at V and 1 base at J, with 11 bases between. CDR3 amino acids: CASSATGGTDTQYF. The CDR3 bases are TGTGCCAGCTCCGCGACAGGCGGCACAGATACGCAGTATTTT.

The rearrangement joins TRBV27 to TRBJ1-2; 10 nucleotides match TRBD1. Germline trimming cut 5 bases from V and 3 bases from J; bases unmatched to any gene: 6. Germline CDR1 is MNHEY and CDR2 is SMNVEV (reference sequence). The length of the CDR3 is 15 residues. The CDR3 DNA follows: TGTGCCAGCAGTGGGCCGGGACAGGGGCACTATGGCTACACCTTC. Protein: CASSGPGQGHYGYTF.

The chain is built from TRBV27 and TRBJ2-5, with D possibly matching TRBD2 (5 bases). CDR1 and CDR2 (germline): MNHEY, SMNVEV (reference sequence). V dropped 10 bases and J dropped 5 bases, with 17 bases sitting between them. The CDR3 has 13 residues. CDR3 sequence reads: CATSHTGWETQYF. Here the CDR3 DNA reads TGTGCCACCTCGCACACGGGATGGGAGACCCAGTACTTC.

V and J are TRBV7-9 and TRBJ1-2; 9 nucleotides line up with TRBD1. Trimming at V came to 1 base and at J to 8 bases, leaving 8 bases not matched to a gene. Germline-derived CDR1 and CDR2 are SEHNR and FQNEAQ (reference sequence). This CDR3 region has 15 residues. CDR3 sequence reads: CASSLGDRDLGGYTF. The CDR3 DNA follows: TGTGCCAGCAGCTTAGGGGACAGGGACCTGGGCGGCTACACCTTC.

The V call is TRBV2, the J call TRBJ1-2; 10 bases are a match to TRBD1. Germline values: CDR1 SNHLY, CDR2 FYNNEI. The junction had 7 bases not matched to a gene; V was cut back by 10 bases and J by 2 bases. CDR3 length: 14 residues. The CDR3: CATQGGQGNYGYTF. The CDR3 nucleotides read TGTGCCACCCAGGGGGGACAGGGGAACTATGGCTACACCTTC.